This T cell receptor (beta chain) was identified in a study of high-grade serous ovarian cancer treatment subgroups (dated by TCRdb to about 2021). A note on the overall study: A mean of around 15,000 reads and 7,000 to 8,500 unique TCR beta rearrangements per sample was generated by sequencing. The study examined TCR beta repertoires in high-grade serous ovarian cancer patients who were grouped under a laparoscopic triage algorithm by complete gross resection or by neoadjuvant chemotherapy response. The approximately 30-patient cohort included approximately ten patients with no residual disease after primary surgery (R0), approximately ten excellent NACT responders, and approximately ten poor NACT responders. One primary tumor sample and two metastatic tumor samples were collected from each patient, for a total of some 88 samples. The investigation overall reported the following: TCR clonal relatedness showed a positive correlation with neoantigen level and a trend toward positive correlation with copy number variation and mutation load from whole-genome sequencing. Repertoire similarity ranging from roughly 0.095 to 0.8 was observed between tumors from the same patient, whereas almost no similarity was observed between different patients. Spatial information was not captured by bulk tumor TCR sequencing, so insight into HGSC tumor complexity and diversity was limited. The TCR repertoire analyses centered on CDR3, leaving CDR1 and CDR2 unanalyzed.

Including cysteine and phenylalanine, the CDR3 has 14 amino acids. Kept here is only the CDR3 DNA, which spans 42 bases and is read in frame from base 1. CDR1 SEHNR and CDR2 FQNEAQ are derived from the germline V gene (reference sequence). For this chain, trimming is 6 bases at the V end and 3 bases at the J end, and the number of junction bases without a gene match is 8. The tumor samples were collected prior to definitive surgery or chemotherapy. The MD Anderson Biospecimen Extraction Resource handled genomic DNA extraction, while the MD Anderson Cancer Genomics Laboratory carried out the TCR sequencing. Based on its abundance in the sample, this clone is large (0.1 to 1%). It lacks a known antigen. Base qualities are not at hand, and no much larger clone is one base apart. High-throughput TCR profiling via ImmunoSEQ was performed on the 90 or so tumor samples. The study's own analysis went as follows. To measure repertoire diversity, the metrics used were richness (unique productive sequences), clonality, evenness and relatedness, and the Bhattacharyya coefficient was used to assess similarity between samples. A sensitivity analysis that removed TCRs with fewer than two reads produced consistent conclusions. The table comes from immuneACCESS by way of TCRdb, which keeps in-frame sequences with V and J called. Part of the clones is missing from these tables; in studies checked, under half for an unresolved V gene and the rest for unknown reasons. That table gives V, J and clone size, and the DNA gave D and trimming. The sample includes roughly 7,700 clones, with 72% observed a single time. The leading ten clones occupy 4.5% to 7.5% of the sample.

The chain joins TRBV7-9 to TRBJ2-7; TRBD1 matches 7 bases in the middle. Sequencing used tumor tissue. The sequence was obtained from a human donor with high-grade serous ovarian cancer. In nucleotide form, the sequence is TGTGCCAGCAGATCACAGGGGTCTCGCTACGAGCAGTACTTC. It translates to CASRSQGSRYEQYF.